This T cell receptor (beta chain) was recovered during a study of shared clonotypes between healthy human individuals. Overall study findings and caveats: The study sampled only blood, and tissue repertoires likely differ. Generation probabilities were higher for clonotypes shared across all four sorted-subset donors than for unshared ones.

The CDR3 is 12 amino acids. Germline CDR1 is LGHNT and CDR2 is FRNRAP. V dropped 6 bases and J dropped 7 bases, with 10 bases sitting between them. The naive CD8 subset, CD45RO-negative cells positively selected for CCR7, excluded terminally differentiated effector memory CD45RA+ cells. As to this clone: Its specificity is not known.

TCRdb's table, derived via immunoSEQ multiplex PCR, lists solely in-frame clones and lacks some. The sample holds around 2,000,000 clones, around 93% seen once. The source is a man aged 18-30 years in good health. Some clones in this sample may be carry-over from other donors' samples. Material for sequencing was naive CD8+ T cells from PBMCs. The rearrangement joins TRBV12-5 to TRBJ2-1; no definite D call. The DNA of the CDR3 is TGTGCTAGTGGCACCCTAGGGAATGAGCAGTTCTTC. Translation gives CASGTLGNEQFF.